Each of the 2 T cell receptor beta chains below was sequenced from the same sample in a study of T cell repertoires in aging, cancer and after chemotherapy. TCR beta rearrangements were amplified from peripheral blood genomic DNA. A mixed TRB-A/B primer pool amplified rearranged TRB by multiplex touch-down PCR. TCRdb fed the multiplex PCR reads into MiXCR, producing one record per CDR3 protein. Altogether more than 9,500 distinct CDR3 sequences are present, approximately 30% being singletons, with the ten largest covering around a tenth. Sequenced sample: blood. These receptors were obtained from a human donor in good health. The donor label of this sample is uncertain.

The chain employs TRBV12-3 or TRBV12-4 and TRBJ2-5; 8 nucleotides match TRBD1. The CDR3 is made up of 16 amino acids. V lost 4 bases and J lost 4; bases outside the gene matches: 11. DNA for the CDR3: TGTGCCAGCAGTTCAGGCAGGGGGCTCAAAGGAGAGACCCAGTACTTC. Its protein is CASSSGRGLKGETQYF.

The chain links TRBV14 to TRBJ2-7; possibly TRBD2 for D (6 bases). CDR1 is SGHDN and CDR2 is FVKESK in the germline V gene. The CDR3 length is 13 residues. Trimming took 3 bases from V and 6 from J, leaving 12 bases between them. The DNA for the CDR3 is TGTGCCAGCAGCCATCTGGAGGGACCCGAGCAGTACTTC. Translation gives CASSHLEGPEQYF.